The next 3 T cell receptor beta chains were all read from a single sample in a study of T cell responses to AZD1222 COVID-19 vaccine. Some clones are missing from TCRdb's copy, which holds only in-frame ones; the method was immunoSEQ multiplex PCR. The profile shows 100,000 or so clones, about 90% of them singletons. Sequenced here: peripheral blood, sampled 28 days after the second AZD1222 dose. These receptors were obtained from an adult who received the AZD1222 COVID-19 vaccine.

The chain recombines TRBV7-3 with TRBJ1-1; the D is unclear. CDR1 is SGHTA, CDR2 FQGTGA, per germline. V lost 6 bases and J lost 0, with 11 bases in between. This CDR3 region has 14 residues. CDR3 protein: CASSLRAVNTEAFF. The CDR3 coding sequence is TGTGCCAGCAGTCTCCGGGCAGTGAACACTGAAGCTTTCTTT. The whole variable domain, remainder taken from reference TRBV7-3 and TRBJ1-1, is GAGVSQTPSNKVTEKGKYVELRCDPISGHTALYWYRQSLGQGPEFLIYFQGTGAADDSGLPNDRFFAVRPEGSVSTLKIQRTERGDSAVYLCASSLRAVNTEAFFGQGTRLTVV.

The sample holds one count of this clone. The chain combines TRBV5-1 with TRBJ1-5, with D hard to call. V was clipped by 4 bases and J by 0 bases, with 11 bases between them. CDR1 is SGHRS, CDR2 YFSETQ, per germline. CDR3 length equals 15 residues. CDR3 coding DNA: TGCGCCAGCAGCCGGGGTTTTTATAGCAATCAGCCCCAGCATTTT. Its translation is CASSRGFYSNQPQHF.

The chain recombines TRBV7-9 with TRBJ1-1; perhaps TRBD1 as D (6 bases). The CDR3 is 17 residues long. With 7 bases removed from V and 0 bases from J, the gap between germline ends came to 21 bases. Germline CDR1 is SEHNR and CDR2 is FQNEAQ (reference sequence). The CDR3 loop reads CASKDRTASNMNTEAFF. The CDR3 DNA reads TGTGCCAGCAAGGATCGGACAGCAAGTAACATGAACACTGAAGCTTTCTTT.